These T cell receptor beta chains were read from a single sample in a study of post-analysis software for immune sequencing data. MiXCR was run by TCRdb on the PCR reads, yielding one entry per CDR3 protein. The sample lists a few hundred thousand distinct CDR3 sequences, less than 40% occurring once. The specimen sequenced was blood. The receptors here all came from a girl aged 10 to 17 with multiple sclerosis. The CDR3 runs from the conserved cysteine through the conserved F or W. The D gene is left open where the match is weak. A row's size may be missing; if present it is once, few, many or a size class.

TRBJ1-6	NA	TRBV6-5	NA	TGTGCCAGCAGTTACGGCCGCTATAATTCACCCCTCCACTTT	CASSYGRYNSPLHF
TRBJ2-7	TRBD1	TRBV6-6	many	TGTGCCAGCACCCGGACAGGGGACCACGAGCAGTACTTC	CASTRTGDHEQYF
TRBJ2-3	TRBD2	TRBV29-1	NA	TGCAGCGTAATCGGGACTGAAGCGGGGGAAGATACGCAGTATTTT	CSVIGTEAGEDTQYF
TRBJ1-1	NA	TRBV27	few	TGTGCCAGCAGTCCTAGGGGATCCCCTAACACTGAAGCTTTCTTT	CASSPRGSPNTEAFF
TRBJ2-7	TRBD2	TRBV10-3	NA	TGTGCCGTCAGTGAGAACACCCAACCTACTAGCGGGGTCTACGAGCAGTACTTC	CAVSENTQPTSGVYEQYF
TRBJ2-5	NA	TRBV7-9	NA	TGTGCCAGCAGCTCGGGCATCGCAACCCAGTACTTC	CASSSGIATQYF
TRBJ2-5	NA	TRBV5-1	few	TGCGCCAGCAGCTTGGTGGGGGAGGAGACCCAGTACTTC	CASSLVGEETQYF
TRBJ1-1	NA	TRBV7-9	few	TGTGCCAGCAGCTTACTCGATATGGACAGCCAGTTCGAAGCTTTCTTT	CASSLLDMDSQFEAFF
TRBJ2-7	TRBD1	TRBV6-1	NA	TGTGCCAGCAGCCCAGGGGGCGGCCGATCGTACGAGCAGTACTTC	CASSPGGGRSYEQYF
TRBJ2-2	TRBD1	TRBV12-3/TRBV12-4	once	TGTGCCAGCAGTCTGACAGGGCCGAACACCGGGGAGCTGTTTTTT	CASSLTGPNTGELFF